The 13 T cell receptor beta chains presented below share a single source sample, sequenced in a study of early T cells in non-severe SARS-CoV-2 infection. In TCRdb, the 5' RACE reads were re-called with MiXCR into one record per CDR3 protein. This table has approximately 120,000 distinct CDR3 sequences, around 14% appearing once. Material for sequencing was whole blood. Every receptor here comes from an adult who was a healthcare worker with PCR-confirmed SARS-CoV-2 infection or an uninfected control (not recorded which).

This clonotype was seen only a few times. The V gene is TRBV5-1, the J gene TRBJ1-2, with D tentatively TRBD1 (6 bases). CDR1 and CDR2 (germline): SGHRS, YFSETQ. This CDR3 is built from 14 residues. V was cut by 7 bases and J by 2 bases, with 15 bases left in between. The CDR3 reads CASQGGGLNYGYTF. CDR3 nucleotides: TGCGCCAGCCAAGGAGGGGGGTTGAACTATGGCTACACCTTC.

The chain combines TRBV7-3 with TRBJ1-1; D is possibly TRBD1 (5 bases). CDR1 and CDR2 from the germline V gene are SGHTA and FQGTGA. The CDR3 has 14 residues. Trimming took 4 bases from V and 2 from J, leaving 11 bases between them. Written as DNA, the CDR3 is TGTGCCAGCAGCTCGGACGGGGGAAACACTGAAGCTTTCTTT. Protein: CASSSDGGNTEAFF.

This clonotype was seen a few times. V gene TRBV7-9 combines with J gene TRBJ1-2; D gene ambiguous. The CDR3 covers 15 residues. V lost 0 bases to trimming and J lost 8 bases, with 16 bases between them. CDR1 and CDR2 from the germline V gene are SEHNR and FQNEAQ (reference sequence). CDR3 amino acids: CASSLAGRWREGYTF. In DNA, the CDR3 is TGTGCCAGCAGCTTAGCCGGGCGCTGGCGGGAGGGCTACACCTTC.

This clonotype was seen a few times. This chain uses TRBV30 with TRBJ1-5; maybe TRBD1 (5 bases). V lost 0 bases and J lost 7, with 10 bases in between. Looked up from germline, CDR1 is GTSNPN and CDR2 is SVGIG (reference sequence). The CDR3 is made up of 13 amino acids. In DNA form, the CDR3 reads TGTGCCTGGAGTGTAGGGGAGCAACAGCCCCAGCATTTT. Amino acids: CAWSVGEQQPQHF. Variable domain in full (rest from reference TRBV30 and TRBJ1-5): SQTIHQWPATLVQPVGSPLSLECTVEGTSNPNLYWYRQAAGRGLQLLFYSVGIGQISSEVPQNLSASRPQDRQFILSSKKLLLSDSGFYLCAWSVGEQQPQHFGDGTRLSIL.

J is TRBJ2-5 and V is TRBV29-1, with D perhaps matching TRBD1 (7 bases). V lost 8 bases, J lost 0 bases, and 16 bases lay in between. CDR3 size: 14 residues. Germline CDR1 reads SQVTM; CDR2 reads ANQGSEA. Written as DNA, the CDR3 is TGCAGCCTAGGGGGCGGAGGGGACCAAGAGACCCAGTACTTC. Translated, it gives CSLGGGGDQETQYF.

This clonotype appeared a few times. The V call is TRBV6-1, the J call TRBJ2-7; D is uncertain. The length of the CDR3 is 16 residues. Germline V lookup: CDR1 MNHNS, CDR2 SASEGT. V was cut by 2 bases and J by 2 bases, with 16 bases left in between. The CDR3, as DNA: TGTGCCAGCAGTGAAAGGACCCTTGGCGGTACCTACGAGCAGTACTTC. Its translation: CASSERTLGGTYEQYF.

The CDR3 DNA reads TGTGCCTGGAGTGCGGTAGGGAAATATGGCTACACCTTC. Amino acid sequence: CAWSAVGKYGYTF. This sequence joins TRBV30 and TRBJ1-2, with D unresolved. With 1 base removed from V and 5 bases from J, the gap between germline ends came to 11 bases. CDR1 is GTSNPN, CDR2 SVGIG, per germline (reference sequence). The CDR3 sequence is 13 residues long. Combining the CDR3 with reference TRBV30 and TRBJ1-2 gives the whole variable domain SQTIHQWPATLVQPVGSPLSLECTVEGTSNPNLYWYRQAAGRGLQLLFYSVGIGQISSEVPQNLSASRPQDRQFILSSKKLLLSDSGFYLCAWSAVGKYGYTFGSGTRLTVV.

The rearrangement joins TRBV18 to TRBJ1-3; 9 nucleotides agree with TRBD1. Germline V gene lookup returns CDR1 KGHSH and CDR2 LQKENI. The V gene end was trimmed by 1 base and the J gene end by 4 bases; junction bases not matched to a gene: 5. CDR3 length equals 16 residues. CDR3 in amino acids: CASSPRTGVRGNTIYF. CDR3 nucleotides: TGTGCCAGCTCACCACGGACAGGGGTGCGGGGAAACACCATATATTTT.

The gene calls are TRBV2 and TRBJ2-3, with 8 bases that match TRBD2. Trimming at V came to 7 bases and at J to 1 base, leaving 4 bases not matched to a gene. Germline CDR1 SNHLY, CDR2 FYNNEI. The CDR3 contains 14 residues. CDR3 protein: CASKETSGTDTQYF. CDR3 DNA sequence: TGTGCCAGCAAGGAGACTAGCGGCACAGATACGCAGTATTTT. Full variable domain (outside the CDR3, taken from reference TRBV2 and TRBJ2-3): EPEVTQTPSHQVTQMGQEVILRCVPISNHLYFYWYRQILGQKVEFLVSFYNNEISEKSEIFDDQFSVERPDGSNFTLKIRSTKLEDSAMYFCASKETSGTDTQYFGPGTRLTVL.

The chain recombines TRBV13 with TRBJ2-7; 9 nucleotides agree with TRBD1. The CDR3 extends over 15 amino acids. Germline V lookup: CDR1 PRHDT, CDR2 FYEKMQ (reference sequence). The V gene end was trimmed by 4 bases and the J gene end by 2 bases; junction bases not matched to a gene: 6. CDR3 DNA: TGTGCCAGCAGCTGGACAGGGGTGAGAACCTACGAGCAGTACTTC. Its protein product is CASSWTGVRTYEQYF. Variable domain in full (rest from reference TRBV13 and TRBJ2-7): AAGVIQSPRHLIKEKRETATLKCYPIPRHDTVYWYQQGPGQDPQFLISFYEKMQSDKGSIPDRFSAQQFSDYHSELNMSSLELGDSALYFCASSWTGVRTYEQYFGPGTRLTVT.

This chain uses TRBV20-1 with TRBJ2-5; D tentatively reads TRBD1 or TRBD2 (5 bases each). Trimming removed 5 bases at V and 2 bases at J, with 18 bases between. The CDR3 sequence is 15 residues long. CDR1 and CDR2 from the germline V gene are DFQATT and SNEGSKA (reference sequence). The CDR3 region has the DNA TGCAGTGCTCCGGGGAACTCAGGGAAGCAAGAGACCCAGTACTTC. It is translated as CSAPGNSGKQETQYF.

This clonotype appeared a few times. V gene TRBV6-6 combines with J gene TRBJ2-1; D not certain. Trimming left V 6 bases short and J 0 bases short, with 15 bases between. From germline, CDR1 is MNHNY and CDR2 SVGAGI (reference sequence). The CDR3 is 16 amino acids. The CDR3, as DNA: TGTGCCAGCAGGCCCCCTTTGGGAAGCTCCTACAATGAGCAGTTCTTC. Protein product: CASRPPLGSSYNEQFF.

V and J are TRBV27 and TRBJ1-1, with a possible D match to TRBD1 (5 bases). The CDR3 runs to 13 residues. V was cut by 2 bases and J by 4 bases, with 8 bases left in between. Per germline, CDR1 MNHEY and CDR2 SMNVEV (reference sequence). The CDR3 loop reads CASSLKGTTEAFF. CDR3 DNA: TGTGCCAGCAGTTTAAAAGGGACCACTGAAGCTTTCTTT.